These 21 T cell receptor beta chains share one sample of origin, sequenced in a study of T-cell reconstitution after alpha-beta-depleted transplantation in children. As it was prepared, the TCRbeta library received unique molecular identifiers. MiXCR, run by TCRdb on the PCR reads, gives a single entry per CDR3 protein. The sample has 75,000 to 90,000 distinct CDR3 sequences, 11% to 15% seen once. Sequenced here: PBMCs, mostly from graft donor cells, sampled 180 days after TCRalphabeta/CD19-depleted stem cell transplant. The receptor source for this set is a male patient under 10 years old who had a stem cell transplant for acute lymphoblastic leukemia, so the T cells may come from the graft donor.

This clonotype appeared many times. This chain joins TRBV12-3 or TRBV12-4 and TRBJ1-3; D unclear. The V end lost 6 bases, the J end lost 4 bases, and 16 bases lay between the germline ends. The CDR3 consists of 15 residues. CDR3 in DNA: TGTGCCAGCAGGATTACCGAACGCTCAGGAAACACCATATATTTT. The encoded protein is CASRITERSGNTIYF.

The chain couples TRBV30 to TRBJ2-5, with TRBD1 matching 9 bases. CDR1 is GTSNPN and CDR2 is SVGIG in the germline V gene (reference sequence). After removal of 4 bases from V and 3 bases from J, the junction contained 15 bases not matched to a gene. This CDR3 comprises 17 residues. CDR3 in amino acids: CAWKVAGTGLSKETQYF. The CDR3 DNA sequence: TGTGCCTGGAAAGTCGCCGGGACAGGGCTATCCAAAGAGACCCAGTACTTC.

This clonotype turned up a few times. The chain links TRBV7-6 to TRBJ2-5, with D perhaps given as TRBD1 or TRBD2 (5 bases each). Trimming stripped 5 bases from V and 7 bases from J, with 11 bases between. The CDR3 runs 12 residues. Looked up from germline, CDR1 is SGHVS and CDR2 is FNYEAQ. The CDR3 loop reads CASSGTLRTQYF. The DNA of the CDR3 is TGTGCCAGCAGCGGGACCCTGAGGACCCAGTACTTC. Filled out from reference TRBV7-6 and TRBJ2-5, the complete variable domain reads GAGVSQSPRYKVTKRGQDVALRCDPISGHVSLYWYRQALGQGPEFLTYFNYEAQQDKSGLPNDRFSAERPEGSISTLTIQRTEQRDSAMYRCASSGTLRTQYFGPGTRLLVL.

This clonotype was recorded a few times. This chain joins TRBV20-1 and TRBJ1-1; the D is unclear. Germline V CDR1 and CDR2: DFQATT, SNEGSKA (reference sequence). V was clipped by 3 bases and J by 1 base, with 12 bases between them. This CDR3 contains 14 residues. The CDR3: CSASPAGANTEAFF. In DNA form, the CDR3 reads TGCAGTGCTAGTCCGGCAGGAGCGAACACTGAAGCTTTCTTT.

The chain recombines TRBV5-1 with TRBJ2-3; 11 bases match TRBD1. The J call is doubtful: the DNA matches TRBJ1-5 better. This CDR3 is 14 amino acids long. The germline CDR1 and CDR2 sequences are SGHRS and YFSETQ. CDR3 sequence: CASSWTGGTDTQHF. DNA of the CDR3: TGCGCCAGCAGCTGGACAGGGGGCACAGATACGCAGCATTTT.

The CDR3: CASSLLDMAHEQFF. CDR3 coding DNA: TGCGCCAGCAGCTTATTAGATATGGCTCATGAGCAGTTCTTC. The chain couples TRBV5-1 to TRBJ2-1; D remains unclear. Trimming removed 2 bases at V and 8 bases at J, with 14 bases between. Germline CDR1 is SGHRS and CDR2 is YFSETQ. This CDR3 is 14 amino acids long.

In its sample, this clonotype was seen a few times. This chain uses TRBV10-3 with TRBJ2-3, with 7 bases lining up with TRBD2. The CDR3 extends over 10 amino acids. Germline values: CDR1 ENHRY, CDR2 SYGVKD. Unmatched junction bases numbered 2, after V lost 11 bases and J lost 6 bases. CDR3: CAVLADTQYF. For the CDR3, the DNA is TGTGCCGTACTAGCGGATACGCAGTATTTT.

V is TRBV7-2 and J is TRBJ2-7; 7 nucleotides line up with TRBD1. CDR3 size: 11 residues. The trim removed 6 bases at V and 6 bases at J, leaving 2 bases unmatched. Germline V gives CDR1 SGHTA, CDR2 FQGNSA. In DNA, the CDR3 is TGTGCCAGCAGGAACAGGGGCGAGCAGTACTTC. Protein product: CASRNRGEQYF.

This clonotype was counted at least ten times. In nucleotides, the CDR3 is TGCAGTGCTAGAGACGGGAGAAAGGGATACGAGCAGTACTTC. This translates into CSARDGRKGYEQYF. This chain connects TRBV20-1 to TRBJ2-7, with TRBD2 as a possible D gene (6 bases). Germline CDR1 and CDR2: DFQATT and SNEGSKA (reference sequence). Trimming removed 0 bases from V and 4 bases from J, with 13 bases in between. CDR3 length: 14 amino acids.

The chain employs TRBV11-2 and TRBJ1-5; 8 bases agree with TRBD1. The germline V gene has CDR1 SGHAT and CDR2 FQNNGV. With V trimmed by 4 bases and J by 0 bases, 14 bases remained unmatched. This CDR3 has 19 residues. The CDR3 DNA follows: TGTGCCAGCAGCTCCCTACGGGGACAGGATTATTATAGCAATCAGCCCCAGCATTTT. Translating gives CASSSLRGQDYYSNQPQHF.

The chain couples TRBV5-1 to TRBJ1-1; no definite D call. The germline CDR1 and CDR2 sequences are SGHRS and YFSETQ. The V end lost 6 bases, the J end lost 5 bases, and 17 bases lay between the germline ends. The CDR3 spans 14 residues. CDR3 region: CASTLSGLSTEAFF. In DNA form, the CDR3 reads TGCGCCAGCACCCTCAGCGGATTGTCGACTGAAGCTTTCTTT.

This clonotype was observed many times. V gene TRBV5-1 combines with J gene TRBJ1-3; D is undetermined. The V end was cut by 0 bases, the J end by 0 bases, with 7 bases between. This CDR3 spans 15 amino acids. CDR1 and CDR2 (germline): SGHRS, YFSETQ. This CDR3 reads CASSLDRSSGNTIYF. The CDR3 DNA follows: TGCGCCAGCAGCTTGGACCGCAGCTCTGGAAACACCATATATTTT.

Concerning this clonotype itself: At one of its ends the junction is not consistent with the germline gene, which may arise from a read error. V is TRBV7-2 and J is TRBJ1-2; D gene unclear. The CDR3 is 16 residues long. Germline values: CDR1 SGHTA, CDR2 FQGNSA. In nucleotides, the CDR3 is TGTGCCGGCAGCTTTCAGGTGTGGGAGCTTATGCCCGGCTACACCTTC. Its translation: CAGSFQVWELMPGYTF.

This chain uses TRBV28 with TRBJ2-1; no definite D call. The CDR3 spans 10 residues. The V gene's germline CDR1 is MDHEN and CDR2 SYDVKM. V gave up 6 bases and J gave up 9 bases, with 6 bases separating them. The CDR3 loop reads CASRSSEQFF. CDR3 nucleotides: TGTGCCAGCAGGTCCAGTGAGCAGTTCTTC.

V and J are TRBV11-2 and TRBJ2-2, with a possible D match to TRBD2 (6 bases). V lost 0 bases, J lost 5 bases, and 13 bases lay in between. This CDR3 has 16 residues. The germline gives CDR1 SGHAT, CDR2 FQNNGV. This CDR3 is CASSLDRLRGTGELFF. CDR3 DNA: TGTGCCAGCAGCTTAGATCGTCTCCGGGGGACCGGGGAGCTGTTTTTT.

The chain has TRBV20-1 and TRBJ2-2, with TRBD1 matching over 9 bases. CDR1 and CDR2 (germline): DFQATT, SNEGSKA (reference sequence). The CDR3 runs to 16 residues. J was trimmed by 5 bases and V by 5 bases; bases with no gene match: 12. CDR3 DNA sequence: TGCAGTGCTCCCCCCGTCGGACAGGGGTTAACCGGGGAGCTGTTTTTT. Residues: CSAPPVGQGLTGELFF.

The gene calls are TRBV10-3 and TRBJ2-7; 9 nucleotides line up with TRBD1. The CDR3 length is 18 residues. Germline V CDR1 and CDR2: ENHRY, SYGVKD. Trimming at V came to 0 bases and at J to 2 bases, leaving 11 bases not matched to a gene. In DNA form, the CDR3 reads TGTGCCATCAGTGAGTCGAAGTGGGGACAGGGAAGCACCTACGAGCAGTACTTC. It is translated as CAISESKWGQGSTYEQYF.

This clonotype was detected only a few times. This chain joins TRBV10-3 and TRBJ2-7, with 7 bases aligning to TRBD1. Germline V gene sequence: CDR1 ENHRY, CDR2 SYGVKD. The CDR3 is made up of 13 amino acids. Unmatched junction bases numbered 6, after V lost 8 bases and J lost 2 bases. CDR3 sequence: CAIHGTVPYEQYF. The DNA of the CDR3 is TGTGCCATCCACGGGACAGTCCCCTACGAGCAGTACTTC.

The chain employs TRBV7-8 and TRBJ1-1; 7 bases are shared with TRBD1. V shed 10 bases, J shed 6 bases, and the junction held 8 bases outside the gene matches. The CDR3 contains 12 residues. Germline V gene data show CDR1 as SGHVS and CDR2 as FQNEAQ. The CDR3 loop is CANTGDTAEAFF. The CDR3 DNA reads TGTGCCAACACAGGGGACACAGCTGAAGCTTTCTTT.

The chain recombines TRBV5-5 with TRBJ2-4; TRBD2 is a possible D gene (7 bases). The CDR3 has 14 amino acids. The V gene lost 2 bases and the J gene lost 4 bases, with 10 bases spanning the gap. Germline V gene data show CDR1 as SGHKS and CDR2 as YYEKEE (reference sequence). CDR3: CASSLGGGKNIQYF. The CDR3 nucleotides read TGTGCCAGCAGCTTAGGGGGGGGGAAAAACATTCAGTACTTC.

This chain links TRBV18 with TRBJ2-7; the D gene is possibly TRBD1 (6 bases). The CDR3 has 13 amino acids. Germline V gene sequence: CDR1 KGHSH, CDR2 LQKENI. The V end lost 6 bases, the J end lost 6 bases, and 15 bases lay between the germline ends. CDR3 in DNA: TGTGCCAGCTCCCAATCTACAGGGTCCGAGCAGTACTTC. It codes for CASSQSTGSEQYF.